This TCR beta chain is drawn from a study of blood T cell repertoires in COVID-19. Study information: Donors in the United States, Italy and Spain gave samples during acute or convalescent COVID-19. In each case, the material was cDNA or gDNA derived from T cells, B-cell-depleted T cells, or PBMCs.

The CDR3 runs to 15 residues. J lost 8 bases, V lost 5 bases, and 9 bases had no gene match. Germline CDR1 and CDR2: SEHNR and FQNEAQ (reference sequence). Profiling relied on immunoSEQ multiplex PCR, and the TCRdb table lists in-frame clones only, not all of them. This table holds about 270,000 clones, about 85% found once. This clone was observed a few times. The TCR was taken from a woman between 50 and 59 years old who had recovered from COVID-19. The sequenced sample consisted of PBMCs or T cells enriched from blood (not recorded which). The genes are TRBV7-9 and TRBJ2-5; 12 bases match TRBD1. Here the CDR3 reads CASSQGDRGRDTQYF. CDR3 bases: TGTGCCAGCAGCCAGGGGGACAGGGGGCGCGATACCCAGTACTTC. Full variable domain (outside the CDR3, taken from reference TRBV7-9 and TRBJ2-5): DTGVSQNPRHKITKRGQNVTFRCDPISEHNRLYWYRQTLGQGPEFLTYFQNEAQLEKSRLLSDRFSAERPKGSFSTLEIQRTEQGDSAMYLCASSQGDRGRDTQYFGPGTRLLVL.